This T cell receptor beta chain is from a study of prognosis after radiotherapy for stage I lung cancer. About the study: Non-small cell lung cancer patients were all deemed medically inoperable.

Two-round multiplex PCR on genomic DNA was the method by which TCR beta CDR3 was amplified. Primers specific to each TRBV and TRBJ gene drove first-round PCR. TCRdb itself ran the multiplex PCR reads through MiXCR, one entry per CDR3 protein. The sample carries 45,000 to 60,000 distinct CDR3 sequences, less than 35% recorded once. This clonotype was seen repeatedly, ten times or more. Its target is unknown. At each of two time points, six milliliters of venous blood were taken. Germline V gives CDR1 KGHDR, CDR2 SFDVKD. The CDR3 is made up of 15 amino acids. The V end lost 1 base, the J end lost 3 bases, and 12 bases lay between the germline ends. The study, taken as a whole, reports: There were reportedly differences in TRBV and TRBJ gene usage between patients with and without metastases.

The sequencing here drew on PBMCs, taken before or after stereotactic body radiation therapy (not recorded which). This TCR was sampled from a donor aged 50 or older with non-small cell lung cancer. The V call is TRBV24-1, the J call TRBJ2-7; maybe TRBD1 (5 bases). Written as DNA, the CDR3 is TGTGCCACCAGTGATTTTTCGGACAACCTCTACGAGCAGTACTTC. The encoded protein is CATSDFSDNLYEQYF.